The 28 T cell receptor beta chains reported below all come from one sample, sequenced in a study of tumor and adjacent non-tumor tissue in lung cancer. The template was RNA from unsorted bulk tissue. Three rounds of nested PCR, following a modified ARM-PCR protocol, produced the TCRbeta library. Each CDR3 protein is one row after TCRdb ran MiXCR on the multiplex PCR reads. The sample records 100,000 to 150,000 distinct CDR3 sequences, about 66% being singletons. Sequencing used lung tumor tissue. These receptors were collected from a man under 40 with non-small cell lung cancer.

Concerning this clonotype: This may be a read error, as it is one base from a much larger clone. The chain joins TRBV12-3 or TRBV12-4 to TRBJ2-7; D assignment may be TRBD1 or TRBD2 (5 bases each). The CDR3 covers 13 residues. The CDR3 DNA is TGTGCCAGGAGTTCGGGACGGACCTACGAGCAGTACTTC. This gives the protein CARSSGRTYEQYF.

This clonotype has a count of ten or more. The V and J genes are TRBV6-2 or TRBV6-3 and TRBJ1-5; D is ambiguous. V dropped 5 bases and J dropped 4 bases, with 9 bases sitting between them. The CDR3 totals 13 residues. Germline CDR1 reads MNHEY; CDR2 reads SVGEGT. CDR3 DNA sequence: TGTGCCAGCAGTCGGGTCCTAAATCAGCCCCAGCATTTT. Its translation is CASSRVLNQPQHF.

A note on this clonotype: This may come from a read error, since a much larger clone is one base off. V is TRBV6-5 and J is TRBJ2-1, with a tentative D call TRBD1 (6 bases). CDR3 length: 15 amino acids. Per the germline V gene, CDR1 is MNHEY and CDR2 is SVGAGI. DNA of the CDR3: TGTGCCAGCAGTCCCTCTTTAGGGGGTTACAATGAGCAGCTCTTC. Its protein product is CASSPSLGGYNEQLF.

The rearrangement uses TRBV24-1 and TRBJ2-5; a possible D gene is TRBD1 (6 bases). The CDR3 consists of 15 residues. The V and J ends lost 4 bases and 5 bases respectively, with 16 bases between them. CDR1 and CDR2 (germline): KGHDR, SFDVKD. CDR3 loop: CATSDPQARGETQYF. CDR3 bases: TGTGCCACCAGTGACCCACAGGCTAGGGGGGAGACCCAGTACTTC.

This clonotype was detected ten times or more. V gene TRBV5-5 combines with J gene TRBJ2-3; 8 bases line up with TRBD1. V trimming: 0 bases; J trimming: 2 bases; junction bases outside the gene matches: 2. CDR1 is SGHKS and CDR2 is YYEKEE in the germline V gene (reference sequence). The CDR3 consists of 15 residues. As DNA, the CDR3 is TGTGCCAGCAGCTTGGACAGGGGGTACACAGATACGCAGTATTTT. It yields the protein CASSLDRGYTDTQYF. The full variable domain, completed using reference TRBV5-5 and TRBJ2-3, is DAGVTQSPTHLIKTRGQQVTLRCSPISGHKSVSWYQQVLGQGPQFIFQYYEKEERGRGNFPDRFSARQFPNYSSELNVNALLLGDSALYLCASSLDRGYTDTQYFGPGTRLTVL.

As concerns this clonotype: At one end the junction does not follow the germline gene, possibly because of a read error. The chain carries TRBV11-2 and TRBJ2-5, with D perhaps TRBD1 or TRBD2 (5 bases each). The CDR3 is 14 amino acids. From germline, CDR1 is SGHAT and CDR2 FQNNGV. CDR3 DNA: TGTGCAAGCACCTTAAAAGGGACCAAAGAGACCCAGTACTTC. Protein product: CASTLKGTKETQYF.

About this clonotype itself: A read error may explain this, as a much larger clone is one base away. V and J are TRBV12-3 or TRBV12-4 and TRBJ2-1; 8 bases agree with TRBD2. The CDR3 consists of 17 residues. Here the CDR3 DNA reads TGTGCCGGCAGTCCCCGCGCAGCGGGGGACTCCTACAATGAGCAGTTCTTC. Translation gives CAGSPRAAGDSYNEQFF.

Concerning this clonotype: A much larger clone is a single base away; this may be a read error. Because the CDR3 is missing its conserved closing phenylalanine or tryptophan, this is likely a read error. No DNA is shown, since the ends of the CDR3 on it are uncertain; the CDR3 is the one TCRdb lists. The genes are TRBV6-5 and TRBJ2-1; the table's TRBD1 call for D was not verified on the DNA. The CDR3 region is 13 residues in length, termini included. Germline CDR1 and CDR2: MNHEY and SVGAGI. The CDR3 here is CASRRGGTGYGFS.

This clonotype was recorded a few times. V usage is TRBV5-4 and J usage is TRBJ2-7; no reliable D call. V was cut by 3 bases and J by 7 bases, with 20 bases left in between. The CDR3 contains 15 residues. The germline V gene has CDR1 SGHNT and CDR2 YYREEE (reference sequence). In DNA form, the CDR3 reads TGTGCCAGCAGCTATGACTGGGAAGGGCCTTGGGAGCAGTACTTC. Amino acid sequence: CASSYDWEGPWEQYF.

This clonotype was recorded at least ten times. V usage is TRBV12-3 or TRBV12-4 and J usage is TRBJ2-6, with D perhaps TRBD1 or TRBD2 (5 bases each). This CDR3 is built from 15 residues. The V gene lost 1 base and the J gene lost 2 bases, with 6 bases spanning the gap. This CDR3 is CASSLGGTGANVLTF. As DNA, the CDR3 is TGTGCCAGCAGTTTAGGGGGGACTGGGGCCAACGTCCTGACTTTC.

Concerning this clonotype: The junction departs from the called germline gene at one end, perhaps through a read error. The chain employs TRBV7-3 and TRBJ2-2, with 8 nucleotides matching TRBD2. Germline V CDR1 and CDR2: SGHTA, FQGTGA. The CDR3 totals 14 residues. Here the CDR3 reads CSSSIGGANGELFF. In DNA form, the CDR3 reads TGTTCCAGCAGCATCGGGGGGGCGAACGGGGAGCTGTTTTTT.

As for this clonotype: Mismatch with germline at one junction end may stem from a read error. The chain carries TRBV11-2 and TRBJ2-3, with unresolved D. The CDR3 sequence is 13 residues long. CDR1 and CDR2 (germline): SGHAT, FQNNGV. As DNA, the CDR3 is TGTGCCAGCAACTTAGACCGCACAGAAACGCAGTATTTT. This sequence encodes CASNLDRTETQYF. Using reference TRBV11-2 and TRBJ2-3 for the parts outside the CDR3, the full variable domain is EAGVAQSPRYKIIEKRQSVAFWCNPISGHATLYWYQQILGQGPKLLIQFQNNGVVDDSQLPKDRFSAERLKGVDSTLKIQPAKLEDSAVYLCASNLDRTETQYFGPGTRLTVL.

In regard to this clonotype: Mismatch with germline at one junction end may stem from a read error. The chain has TRBV11-1 and TRBJ2-4; D may be TRBD1 (5 bases). The CDR3 spans 16 residues. Germline V gene lookup returns CDR1 SGHAT and CDR2 FQDESV (reference sequence). CDR3 residues: CASTHLGRATNNIQYF. The CDR3 DNA reads as TGCGCCAGCACCCACTTAGGCAGGGCGACCAACAACATTCAGTACTTC. The full variable domain, rest sourced from reference TRBV11-1 and TRBJ2-4, is EAEVAQSPRYKITEKSQAVAFWCDPISGHATLYWYRQILGQGPELLVQFQDESVVDDSQLPKDRFSAERLKGVDSTLKIQPAELGDSAMYLCASTHLGRATNNIQYFGAGTRLSVL.

About this clonotype itself: This may arise from a read error, as a much more abundant clone is one base away. DNA for the CDR3: TGTGCCAGCAGCCTGACCTGGTGCTCCGCGAACACCGGGGAGCTGTTTTTT. The encoded protein is CASSLTWCSANTGELFF. The chain joins TRBV6-5 to TRBJ2-2; D remains ambiguous. The CDR3 length is 17 residues. The germline V gene has CDR1 MNHEY and CDR2 SVGAGI. The V end was cut by 6 bases, the J end by 0 bases, with 17 bases between.

A remark on this clonotype: One junction end disagrees with the germline gene, perhaps due to a read error. The chain uses TRBV4-1 and TRBJ2-1; D gene unclear. Germline CDR1 and CDR2: MGHRA and YSYEKL. The CDR3 sequence is 14 residues long. The CDR3 DNA sequence: TGCACCAGCAGCCAAAGTGAATCCGTCAATGAGCAGTTCTTC. Translation: CTSSQSESVNEQFF.

A note on this clonotype: The germline gene is not matched at one end of the junction; a read error may be the cause. The V call is TRBV6-5, the J call TRBJ2-2, with 7 nucleotides matching TRBD1. The length of the CDR3 is 15 residues. Germline CDR1 is MNHEY and CDR2 is SVGAGI. The CDR3: CATSAWDSRWGELFF. CDR3 nucleotide sequence: TGTGCCACCAGTGCCTGGGACAGCCGATGGGGGGAGCTGTTTTTT.

The gene calls are TRBV4-1 and TRBJ1-1; maybe TRBD1 (5 bases). CDR1 and CDR2 from the germline V gene are MGHRA and YSYEKL. V was cut by 1 base and J by 11 bases, with 11 bases left in between. This CDR3 is 12 amino acids long. The CDR3: CASSQGFRGAFF. The CDR3 nucleotides are TGCGCCAGCAGCCAAGGCTTCCGGGGGGCTTTCTTT.

V usage is TRBV6-1 and J usage is TRBJ1-3; tentatively, D is TRBD1 (5 bases). Germline CDR1 is MNHNS and CDR2 is SASEGT. Trimming cost V 1 base and J 4 bases, with 5 bases left between them. The CDR3 runs 13 residues. For the CDR3, the DNA is TGTGCCAGCAGTGAAGAGGGGGGAAACACCATATATTTT. Translating it yields CASSEEGGNTIYF.

Concerning this clonotype: A read error may be the cause here, since a much bigger clone is one base away. The rearrangement joins TRBV6-1 to TRBJ2-2; 7 nucleotides align to TRBD2. The CDR3 contains 15 residues. The ends lost 8 bases at V and 5 bases at J; junction bases unmatched: 11. Germline loops: CDR1 MNHNS, CDR2 SASEGT. CDR3 nucleotides: TGTGCCAGCCTTAGGGAACTAGCGAGAACCGGGGAGCTGTTTTTT. Protein product: CASLRELARTGELFF.

The chain links TRBV12-3 or TRBV12-4 to TRBJ1-6, with unresolved D. Trimming stripped 4 bases from V and 10 bases from J, with 11 bases between. The CDR3 has 13 residues. DNA for the CDR3: TGTGCCAGCAGTTCAGAGATGGAGTCACCCCTCCACTTT. Its protein is CASSSEMESPLHF.

As for this clonotype: A read error may produce the germline difference seen at one junction end. The chain employs TRBV12-3 or TRBV12-4 and TRBJ2-7, with D tentatively TRBD2 (5 bases). The length of the CDR3 is 15 residues. The CDR3 sequence: CVSSLSGREGVQQYF. The CDR3 DNA reads as TGTGTCAGCAGTTTATCAGGCAGAGAGGGAGTTCAGCAGTACTTC.

V and J are TRBV7-3 and TRBJ2-2; 12 bases map to TRBD2. V shed 6 bases, J shed 6 bases, and the junction held 8 bases outside the gene matches. CDR3 length: 16 residues. Looked up from germline, CDR1 is SGHTA and CDR2 is FQGTGA. The CDR3: CASSSTPSGRAGELFF. The CDR3, as DNA: TGTGCCAGCAGTTCTACCCCTAGCGGGAGGGCCGGGGAGCTGTTTTTT.

As regards this clonotype: As the CDR3 is not closed by the conserved phenylalanine or tryptophan, this likely results from a read error. The J gene is TRBJ2-7, the V gene TRBV12-3 or TRBV12-4; no clear D. There are 12 residues in the CDR3. The V and J ends lost 6 bases and 1 base respectively, with 7 bases between them. The CDR3 DNA sequence: TGTGCCAGCAGCCGGCGGTCCTACGAGCAGTACTTG. Translated: CASSRRSYEQYL.

This clonotype occurred many times. V usage is TRBV5-4 and J usage is TRBJ2-3; TRBD1 matches 7 bases. The germline CDR1 and CDR2 sequences are SGHNT and YYREEE (reference sequence). Trimming removed 7 bases from V and 3 bases from J; junction bases left unmatched: 5. The CDR3 totals 13 residues. The CDR3 DNA follows: TGTGCCAGCTTGGGACAGCAGACAGATACGCAGTATTTT. Translating it yields CASLGQQTDTQYF.

A note on this clonotype: A much larger clone differs from this one at a single base, so this may be a read error. The V call is TRBV20-1, the J call TRBJ2-5; D tentatively fits TRBD1 or TRBD2 (5 bases each). This CDR3 has 14 amino acids. Germline CDR1 DFQATT, CDR2 SNEGSKA (reference sequence). Trimming cost V 6 bases and J 7 bases, with 21 bases left between them. The CDR3 nucleotides read TGCAGTGCGCCCATCCAGAGCCTTGGGGGGACCCAGTACTTC. As protein: CSAPIQSLGGTQYF.

With regard to this clonotype: Relative to the germline gene, one junction end is altered; a read error may explain this. Here the CDR3 reads CTSSQDEGQGGQPQHF. In nucleotides, the CDR3 is TGCACCAGCAGCCAAGATGAGGGACAAGGTGGTCAGCCCCAGCATTTT. The rearrangement links TRBV4-3 to TRBJ1-5; tentative D call: TRBD1 (6 bases). The CDR3 totals 16 residues. CDR1 LGHNA and CDR2 YSLEER come from the germline V gene.

Details on this clonotype: A much larger clone is a single base away; this may be a read error. The genes are TRBV20-1 and TRBJ2-7, with TRBD1 matching 7 bases. The junction had 2 bases not matched to a gene; V was cut back by 0 bases and J by 0 bases. This CDR3 is built from 14 residues. Per germline, CDR1 DFQATT and CDR2 SNEGSKA (reference sequence). The CDR3 spells CSARDTGDSYEQYF. The CDR3 nucleotides are TGCAGTGCTAGAGACACAGGGGACTCCTACGAGCAGTACTTC.

A note on this clonotype: A much larger clone lies one base from this, so it may be a read error. The chain couples TRBV20-1 to TRBJ2-7, with a possible D match to TRBD2 (7 bases). In germline, CDR1 is DFQATT, CDR2 SNEGSKA (reference sequence). Trimming cost V 6 bases and J 6 bases, with 24 bases left between them. This CDR3 spans 15 amino acids. CDR3 DNA: TGCAGTGCGCACAAAAGGGGGGTCTCGGGGGGCGAGCAGTACTTC. It translates to CSAHKRGVSGGEQYF.